This record concerns one T cell receptor beta chain sequence. This sample is drawn from a study of pediatric ulcerative colitis. CDR3 length: 15 amino acids. Germline values: CDR1 SEHNR, CDR2 FQNEAQ (reference sequence). V was cut by 2 bases and J by 7 bases, with 15 bases left in between. The rectum was sampled with one to two pinch biopsies at colonoscopy. TCRdb's table, derived via immunoSEQ multiplex PCR, lists solely in-frame clones and lacks some. Here the sample spans under 50,000 clones, more than 60% being singletons. Sequencing was carried out using gut tissue. The chain employs TRBV7-9 and TRBJ1-5; unclear D gene. The sequence derives from a girl between 10 and 17 years old with moderate ulcerative colitis. The CDR3 is CASSLPGHVGQPQHF. In DNA, the CDR3 is TGTGCCAGCAGCTTACCGGGCCATGTAGGGCAGCCCCAGCATTTT.